The text below deals with one T cell receptor beta chain. The data belong to a study of control samples from healthy donors and cancer patients. Measured with immunoSEQ multiplex PCR; TCRdb has only the in-frame clones, and not every one. The sample carries approximately 190,000 clones, about 89% recorded once. V shed 8 bases, J shed 2 bases, and the junction held 5 bases outside the gene matches. This CDR3 has 13 amino acids. This TCR was sampled from a man aged 30 to 45 in good health. Sequencing was carried out using blood. The rearrangement uses TRBV23-1 and TRBJ2-7; 8 bases are a match to TRBD2. TRBV23-1 is given ORF status, its function remaining uncertain. CDR3 in amino acids: CASQRGSPYEQYF. CDR3 nucleotide sequence: TGCGCCAGCCAGCGGGGGTCCCCCTACGAGCAGTACTTC.